This TCR beta chain was documented in a study of blood T cell repertoires in COVID-19. For the study at large: Collection of acute and convalescent COVID-19 samples took place in the United States, Italy and Spain.

The V and J ends lost 5 bases and 5 bases respectively, with 14 bases between them. Germline V lookup: CDR1 SGDLS, CDR2 YYNGEE. The CDR3 has 15 amino acids. Some clones are missing from TCRdb's copy, which holds only in-frame ones; the method was immunoSEQ multiplex PCR. The table records more than 45,000 clones, roughly 86% of them present only once. The chain has TRBV9 and TRBJ1-6, with D possibly TRBD1 on 5 matching bases. The TCR comes from a human donor with active COVID-19. The donor label of this sample is uncertain. Sequencing input: peripheral blood. CDR3 amino acids: CASSGEGLNNSPLHF. As DNA, the CDR3 is TGTGCCAGCAGTGGGGAGGGGCTAAATAATTCACCCCTCCACTTT.